Shown below are 23 T cell receptor beta chains from a single sample sequenced in a study of sequential checkpoint blockade in melanoma (dated by TCRdb to between 2018 and 2020). The receptor library was made with the immunoSEQ multiplex PCR assay. TCRdb re-hosts the immuneACCESS table, in-frame sequences only. Its copies lack some clones; in the studies checked, an unresolved V gene accounts for under half of them, and the cause for the rest is not known. The sample profile shows some 10,000 clones; roughly four fifths of them were found once. The ten largest account for about a sixth of the sample. Interpreted using the paper, the treatment or condition label stands for: randomized to nivolumab then ipilimumab (arm A) or the reverse (arm B). The sequenced sample was CD8+ T cells sorted from blood (inferred from file names), obtained from a patient given nivolumab and ipilimumab in sequence. These receptors were taken from a human donor with melanoma.

This clone came up a few times. The chain has TRBV7-6 and TRBJ2-7, with 11 bases that match TRBD1. CDR3 length equals 16 residues. V shed 5 bases, J shed 2 bases, and the junction held 8 bases outside the gene matches. The germline CDR1 and CDR2 sequences are SGHVS and FNYEAQ. The chain's CDR3 is CASSPGPGQGAYEQYF. CDR3 DNA: TGTGCCAGCAGCCCTGGCCCGGGACAGGGGGCCTACGAGCAGTACTTC.

The chain has TRBV18 and TRBJ2-5; the D is unclear. Trimming stripped 2 bases from V and 5 bases from J, with 9 bases between. Germline values: CDR1 KGHSH, CDR2 LQKENI. The length of the CDR3 is 13 residues. CDR3 sequence (DNA): TGTGCCAGCTCACCAGAACCTAGGGAGACCCAGTACTTC. It yields the protein CASSPEPRETQYF.

The chain links TRBV27 to TRBJ2-7, with 8 bases fitting TRBD1. CDR3 length: 16 residues. Germline CDR1 and CDR2: MNHEY and SMNVEV (reference sequence). Trimming took 5 bases from V and 7 from J; bases not matched to a gene: 16. In DNA form, the CDR3 reads TGTGCCAGCAGTCCCCACCCGGGACAGGCGTCGCGAGAGCAGTACTTC. Translation gives CASSPHPGQASREQYF.

The V gene is TRBV6-6, the J gene TRBJ2-7, with TRBD1 identical over 7 bases. The V gene's germline CDR1 is MNHNY and CDR2 SVGAGI (reference sequence). The CDR3 has 14 amino acids. V lost 2 bases, J lost 5 bases, and 6 bases stayed unmatched. Here the CDR3 reads CASSYATDRDEQYF. The CDR3 DNA reads as TGTGCCAGCAGTTACGCCACCGACAGGGACGAGCAGTACTTC.

This chain joins TRBV9 and TRBJ2-3; TRBD2 agrees at 7 bases. This CDR3 region has 15 residues. Germline CDR1 is SGDLS and CDR2 is YYNGEE. The trim removed 6 bases at V and 3 bases at J, leaving 10 bases unmatched. CDR3 sequence: CASTRLSGMTDTQYF. The DNA of the CDR3 is TGTGCCAGCACACGTCTGAGCGGGATGACAGATACGCAGTATTTT.

As for this clone: Other DNA sequences in the sample encode the same CDR3. The V call is TRBV5-1, the J call TRBJ2-7; weak D call: TRBD2 (5 bases). V was trimmed by 0 bases and J by 5 bases, leaving 12 bases between them. This CDR3 is 14 amino acids long. Germline lookup yields CDR1 SGHRS and CDR2 YFSETQ. The CDR3 loop reads CASSLATGFHEQYF. In DNA form, the CDR3 reads TGCGCCAGCAGCTTGGCCACGGGGTTCCACGAGCAGTACTTC.

The rearrangement joins TRBV9 to TRBJ2-7; D call uncertain. CDR1 and CDR2 from the germline V gene are SGDLS and YYNGEE. Trimming pared 0 bases from V and 2 bases from J, leaving 6 bases between. This CDR3 spans 13 amino acids. The CDR3, as DNA: TGTGCCAGCAGCGTAGACGGTACCTACGAGCAGTACTTC. It encodes CASSVDGTYEQYF.

The rearrangement links TRBV2 to TRBJ2-3; 8 bases fit TRBD1. CDR3 size: 16 residues. CDR1 SNHLY and CDR2 FYNNEI come from the germline V gene. With 1 base clipped from V and 3 bases from J, the junction kept 6 bases outside the gene matches. CDR3 nucleotide sequence: TGTGCCAGCAGTGAAGTCCAGACAGGGGCAACAGATACGCAGTATTTT. Amino acid sequence: CASSEVQTGATDTQYF.

The chain joins TRBV28 to TRBJ2-1; the D gene is possibly TRBD1 (6 bases). The CDR3 runs to 15 residues. Germline V gene data show CDR1 as MDHEN and CDR2 as SYDVKM. Trimming stripped 5 bases from V and 3 bases from J, with 14 bases between. The CDR3 region has the DNA TGTGCCAGCAGTCCCCAGGACAGTCGCTACAATGAGCAGTTCTTC. Translated: CASSPQDSRYNEQFF.

The chain is built from TRBV10-2 and TRBJ2-7; D remains ambiguous. Trimming shortened V by 4 bases and J by 2 bases, and 6 bases separated the two germline ends. The CDR3 is 12 amino acids. CDR1 WSHSY and CDR2 SAAADI come from the germline V gene. The CDR3 DNA reads as TGCGCCAGCAGTGCTGGCCCCTACGAGCAGTACTTC. It translates to CASSAGPYEQYF.

The chain is built from TRBV6-5 and TRBJ2-7; 10 nucleotides align to TRBD2. CDR1 is MNHEY, CDR2 SVGAGI, per germline. V shed 6 bases and J 6 bases; nucleotides not matched to a gene: 11. This CDR3 spans 15 amino acids. The CDR3 nucleotides read TGTGCCAGCAGCCCAGAGGAGGGACTAGCGCTCGAGCAGTACTTC. This translates into CASSPEEGLALEQYF.

This clone was seen a handful of times. The chain is built from TRBV9 and TRBJ2-7; perhaps TRBD1 as D (7 bases). This CDR3 spans 14 amino acids. V lost 5 bases to trimming and J lost 3 bases, with 15 bases between them. Per germline, CDR1 SGDLS and CDR2 YYNGEE. The CDR3 DNA sequence: TGTGCCAGCAGTTTCGGGGGACAGAACTACGAGCAGTACTTC. This translates into CASSFGGQNYEQYF.

In DNA form, the CDR3 reads TGTGCCAGCAGCCCCCCTAGCGGGAGGCCCTACGAGCAGTACTTC. It is translated as CASSPPSGRPYEQYF. This chain joins TRBV7-9 and TRBJ2-7; 11 nucleotides agree with TRBD2. Germline assignment: CDR1 SEHNR and CDR2 FQNEAQ (reference sequence). V shed 5 bases, J shed 2 bases, and the junction held 5 bases outside the gene matches. This CDR3 is 15 amino acids long.

This chain links TRBV7-6 with TRBJ1-3; D possibly corresponds to TRBD1 (5 bases). The germline CDR1 and CDR2 sequences are SGHVS and FNYEAQ. The CDR3 contains 15 residues. Trimming pared 0 bases from V and 3 bases from J, leaving 9 bases between. CDR3 sequence (DNA): TGTGCCAGCAGCTTAGCTCAGGGTTTTGGAAACACCATATATTTT. Its translation is CASSLAQGFGNTIYF.

The gene calls are TRBV6-1 and TRBJ1-4; TRBD1 matches 9 bases. V shed 0 bases and J 5 bases; nucleotides not matched to a gene: 4. Germline CDR1 MNHNS, CDR2 SASEGT. The CDR3 has 16 residues. The CDR3 loop is CASSEAPGTGNEKLFF. CDR3 coding DNA: TGTGCCAGCAGTGAAGCTCCCGGGACAGGGAATGAAAAACTGTTTTTT.

The V and J genes are TRBV11-2 and TRBJ1-3; 7 positions agree with TRBD1. V trimming: 4 bases; J trimming: 4 bases; junction bases outside the gene matches: 7. CDR1 SGHAT and CDR2 FQNNGV come from the germline V gene. The CDR3 consists of 15 residues. The CDR3 sequence is CASSSPTGLGNTIYF. Here the CDR3 DNA reads TGTGCCAGCAGCTCACCGACAGGGTTGGGAAACACCATATATTTT.

The chain carries TRBV7-3 and TRBJ2-7, with TRBD1 matching 9 bases. Per germline, CDR1 SGHTA and CDR2 FQGTGA. Trimming took 4 bases from V and 6 from J; bases not matched to a gene: 4. The CDR3 has 13 residues. CDR3: CASSYGTGSEQYF. For the CDR3, the DNA is TGTGCCAGCAGCTACGGGACAGGGAGCGAGCAGTACTTC.

In its sample, this clone was seen a few times. J is TRBJ2-7 and V is TRBV13, with TRBD1 identical over 7 bases. V lost 3 bases, J lost 2 bases, and 4 bases stayed unmatched. This CDR3 spans 14 amino acids. Germline V gene data show CDR1 as PRHDT and CDR2 as FYEKMQ (reference sequence). CDR3 residues: CASSLTGPAYEQYF. CDR3 nucleotides: TGTGCCAGCAGCTTGACAGGGCCGGCCTACGAGCAGTACTTC.

The chain combines TRBV7-9 with TRBJ2-1, with 7 positions matching TRBD1. Germline V gene data show CDR1 as SEHNR and CDR2 as FQNEAQ (reference sequence). This CDR3 is 15 amino acids long. V was pared by 5 bases and J by 0 bases, with 4 bases of the junction left unmatched. The chain's CDR3 is CASSPTGASYNEQFF. CDR3 sequence (DNA): TGTGCCAGCAGCCCCACAGGGGCCTCCTACAATGAGCAGTTCTTC.

This chain connects TRBV7-8 to TRBJ2-1; 8 nucleotides align to TRBD2. Trimming cost V 3 bases and J 4 bases; bases outside gene matches: 8. CDR3 length: 16 residues. Germline CDR1 SGHVS, CDR2 FQNEAQ. The CDR3 sequence: CASSFSGLALYNEQFF. The CDR3 DNA follows: TGTGCCAGCAGCTTTTCCGGACTAGCCCTATACAATGAGCAGTTCTTC.

The chain combines TRBV10-1 with TRBJ1-4; no clear D gene. V lost 10 bases to trimming and J lost 2 bases, with 20 bases between them. This CDR3 contains 16 residues. Germline CDR1 is WNHNN and CDR2 is SYGVQD (reference sequence). The CDR3 region has the DNA TGCGCCAACCTATCAGGAGGGAAGAGCACTAATGAAAAACTGTTTTTT. Its protein product is CANLSGGKSTNEKLFF.

The rearrangement links TRBV7-9 to TRBJ2-3, with 10 nucleotides matching TRBD2. CDR1 SEHNR and CDR2 FQNEAQ come from the germline V gene (reference sequence). The CDR3 consists of 16 residues. Trimming cost V 1 base and J 6 bases; bases outside gene matches: 7. The CDR3 bases are TGTGCCAGCAGCTTAGGGACTAGCGGATGGGAGGATACGCAGTATTTT. Its translation: CASSLGTSGWEDTQYF.

This CDR3 is CATRYSRNTGELFF. As DNA, the CDR3 is TGTGCCACCAGGTATAGCAGAAACACCGGGGAGCTGTTTTTT. The rearrangement joins TRBV15 to TRBJ2-2; D gene uncertain. Germline V gives CDR1 LNHNV, CDR2 YYDKDF (reference sequence). The CDR3 contains 14 residues. V was pared by 6 bases and J by 2 bases, with 10 bases between. Looking up the rest from reference TRBV15 and TRBJ2-2 gives the full variable domain: DAMVIQNPRYQVTQFGKPVTLSCSQTLNHNVMYWYQQKSSQAPKLLFHYYDKDFNNEADTPDNFQSRRPNTSFCFLDIRSPGLGDTAMYLCATRYSRNTGELFFGEGSRLTVL.